Listed below are T cell receptor beta chains from one sample, sequenced in a study of blood T cell repertoires in COVID-19. Profiling relied on immunoSEQ multiplex PCR, and the TCRdb table lists in-frame clones only, not all of them. The sample contains tens of thousands of clones, 85% of which appear only once. Material: peripheral blood. All receptors derive from a man older than 75 with acute or convalescent COVID-19. The CDR3 runs from the conserved cysteine through the conserved F or W. The D gene is left open where the match is weak. Clone size is stated in some rows and not others, as once, few, many or a class when expanded.

J gene,V gene,D gene,clone size,CDR3 DNA,CDR3 protein
TRBJ2-3,TRBV13,.,.,TGTGCCAGCAGCTTGACTAGTCGGACAGATACGCAGTATTTT,CASSLTSRTDTQYF
TRBJ1-4,TRBV6-2/TRBV6-3,.,.,TGTGCCAGCAGTCAGGACAGAGGAGCAACTAATGAAAAACTGTTTTTT,CASSQDRGATNEKLFF
TRBJ1-2,TRBV7-2,.,few,TGTGCCAGCAGCTTAGTTCACGGGAATGGCTACACCTTC,CASSLVHGNGYTF
TRBJ1-3,TRBV19,TRBD1,few,TGTGCCAGTAAACCCCAAACAGGGGGCATTGGAAACACCATATATTTT,CASKPQTGGIGNTIYF
TRBJ2-2,TRBV19,TRBD1,.,TGTGCCAGTAGGGGCAGGGGGCGTCCCCCGAACACCGGGGAGCTGTTTTTT,CASRGRGRPPNTGELFF
TRBJ1-5,TRBV2,TRBD1,.,TGTGCCAGCAGTTTGGGACAGCCGGAATCTAGTTTGGCCCAGCATTTT,CASSLGQPESSLAQHF
TRBJ1-1,TRBV6-1,TRBD1,.,TGTGCCAGCAGTGAAGAGGACAGGGGGTCCGCTGAAGCTTTCTTT,CASSEEDRGSAEAFF
TRBJ1-5,TRBV7-9,TRBD1,.,TGTGCCAGCAGCCGGACAGGGGCTCAGCCCCAGCATTTT,CASSRTGAQPQHF
TRBJ2-5,TRBV7-2,.,.,TGTGCCAGCAGCCCCAGAGCAGCAGAGCGGGAGACCCAGTACTTC,CASSPRAAERETQYF
TRBJ2-5,TRBV6-5,.,.,TGTGCCAGCAGTTCGAGTAAGGAGACCCAGTACTTC,CASSSSKETQYF
TRBJ2-7,TRBV19,.,.,TGTGCCAGTACTATCAAGACAGGTTCCTACGAGCAGTACTTC,CASTIKTGSYEQYF
TRBJ2-7,TRBV2,.,.,TGTGCCAGCAGTGAGAACCTAATACAGTACTTC,CASSENLIQYF
TRBJ1-3,TRBV6-5,.,.,TGTGCCAGCAGTTATCAGGGGATGGGGTCCGGAAACACCATATATTTT,CASSYQGMGSGNTIYF
TRBJ1-5,TRBV19,TRBD1,few,TGTGCCAGTAGTACCACAGACAGGGAAAGGGCTCAGCCCCAGCATTTT,CASSTTDRERAQPQHF
TRBJ2-3,TRBV5-1,.,.,TGCGCCAGCAGCTTGGATGGAGCGTCAGATACGCAGTATTTT,CASSLDGASDTQYF
TRBJ2-7,TRBV4-1,.,.,TGCGCCAGCAGCCACCCTGGAAGAGGGCGGGAGCAGTACTTC,CASSHPGRGREQYF